The next 20 T cell receptor beta chains were all read from a single sample in a study of cytomegalovirus exposure and HLA in healthy donors. Vbeta (60) and Jbeta (13) primers were used in the PCR. Method: immunoSEQ multiplex PCR; TCRdb's copy keeps in-frame clones and lacks some. The sample yields roughly 160,000 clones, 70% to 90% seen once. Specimen: PBMCs. These receptors all come from a man in his thirties or forties in good health and CMV-seropositive.

This chain links TRBV19 with TRBJ2-1, with TRBD2 identical over 14 bases. The V gene's germline CDR1 is LNHDA and CDR2 SQIVND (reference sequence). CDR3 length equals 15 residues. Trimming cost V 3 bases and J 8 bases; bases outside gene matches: 3. The CDR3 reads CASSMGTSGSDEQFF. In DNA form, the CDR3 reads TGTGCCAGTAGTATGGGGACTAGCGGGAGCGATGAGCAGTTCTTC.

The chain links TRBV6-5 to TRBJ2-7, with 8 bases fitting TRBD2. Germline V gene data show CDR1 as MNHEY and CDR2 as SVGAGI. The CDR3 is 14 residues long. V lost 6 bases and J lost 3; bases outside the gene matches: 7. DNA of the CDR3: TGTGCCAGCAGCTCTAGCGGGTTTCGCTACGAGCAGTACTTC. This gives the protein CASSSSGFRYEQYF.

The chain recombines TRBV5-1 with TRBJ2-7, with TRBD1 matching 9 bases. Germline values: CDR1 SGHRS, CDR2 YFSETQ. J lost 3 bases, V lost 3 bases, and 13 bases had no gene match. The length of the CDR3 is 17 residues. The CDR3 loop is CASSWGPRDRVRYEQYF. The CDR3 region has the DNA TGCGCCAGCAGCTGGGGCCCCCGGGACAGGGTCCGCTACGAGCAGTACTTC.

The sample holds one count of this clone. The chain joins TRBV7-2 to TRBJ2-2; the D is unclear. CDR1 and CDR2 (germline): SGHTA, FQGNSA. CDR3 size: 16 residues. V was cut by 1 base and J by 0 bases, with 9 bases left in between. The CDR3 coding sequence is TGTGCCAGCAGCTTAGGTCTGAGCGCGAACACCGGGGAGCTGTTTTTT. As protein: CASSLGLSANTGELFF.

This clone was seen a single time. The chain is built from TRBV19 and TRBJ1-2; D is unresolved. The CDR3 sequence is 14 residues long. With 3 bases removed from V and 1 base from J, the gap between germline ends came to 9 bases. The V gene's germline CDR1 is LNHDA and CDR2 SQIVND (reference sequence). The CDR3 bases are TGTGCCAGTAGTATCTACAGAGATAACTATGGCTACACCTTC. Protein: CASSIYRDNYGYTF.

The chain has TRBV5-1 and TRBJ2-1; TRBD2 is a possible D gene (6 bases). V was clipped by 5 bases and J by 0 bases, with 12 bases between them. The germline V gene encodes CDR1 SGHRS and CDR2 YFSETQ. This CDR3 is 15 amino acids long. Here the CDR3 DNA reads TGCGCCAGCAGTTCAATAGCGGCCTCCTACAATGAGCAGTTCTTC. Translation: CASSSIAASYNEQFF. The full variable domain, with the rest looked up from reference TRBV5-1 and TRBJ2-1, is KAGVTQTPRYLIKTRGQQVTLSCSPISGHRSVSWYQQTPGQGLQFLFEYFSETQRNKGNFPGRFSGRQFSNSRSEMNVSTLELGDSALYLCASSSIAASYNEQFFGPGTRLTVL.

The CDR3 is CASSDRISSGNTIYF. The CDR3, as DNA: TGTGCCAGCAGCGACAGGATCAGCTCTGGAAACACCATATATTTT. V usage is TRBV4-2 and J usage is TRBJ1-3, with D maybe TRBD1 (6 bases). CDR3 length equals 15 residues. Germline V gene data show CDR1 as LGHNA and CDR2 as YNFKEQ. V shed 5 bases and J shed 0 bases, with 11 bases lying between them.

This clone was counted a few times. The chain has TRBV15 and TRBJ1-4, with TRBD1 as a possible D gene (6 bases). With 1 base removed from V and 0 bases from J, the gap between germline ends came to 12 bases. The CDR3 contains 17 residues. Germline V gene sequence: CDR1 LNHNV, CDR2 YYDKDF (reference sequence). In DNA, the CDR3 is TGTGCCACCAGCAGAGCCCTTCCAGGGGCAACTAATGAAAAACTGTTTTTT. This translates into CATSRALPGATNEKLFF.

In regard to this clone: At the DNA level, this CDR3 is encoded by other sequences in the same sample as well. V and J are TRBV7-2 and TRBJ2-1; 10 bases are a match to TRBD2. CDR1 is SGHTA and CDR2 is FQGNSA in the germline V gene. The CDR3 runs 16 residues. Trimming at V came to 1 base and at J to 4 bases, leaving 4 bases not matched to a gene. CDR3 sequence reads: CASSLGGTSVYNEQFF. The CDR3 nucleotides are TGTGCCAGCAGCTTAGGTGGGACTAGCGTTTACAATGAGCAGTTCTTC.

The V and J genes are TRBV4-1 and TRBJ1-4; D gene unclear. Germline CDR1 is MGHRA and CDR2 is YSYEKL. The germline V and J ends were trimmed by 2 bases and 7 bases, with 8 bases remaining between them. The CDR3 totals 13 residues. CDR3 DNA sequence: TGCGCCAGCAGCCAATTTACTGGTGAAAAACTGTTTTTT. This encodes CASSQFTGEKLFF.

This sequence joins TRBV11-3 and TRBJ2-1; D is possibly TRBD2 (6 bases). The CDR3 covers 15 residues. The V end lost 3 bases, the J end lost 1 base, and 10 bases lay between the germline ends. Germline V gives CDR1 SGHNT, CDR2 YENEEA. In DNA form, the CDR3 reads TGTGCCAGCAGCTTCTCCGGGACTTCCTACAATGAGCAGTTCTTC. It codes for CASSFSGTSYNEQFF.

This clone has just a few counts. The V gene is TRBV2, the J gene TRBJ1-3, with a tentative D call TRBD1 (5 bases). Germline V gives CDR1 SNHLY, CDR2 FYNNEI. There are 13 residues in the CDR3. Trimming shortened V by 4 bases and J by 4 bases, and 8 bases separated the two germline ends. CDR3: CASSAWTGNTIYF. CDR3 nucleotide sequence: TGTGCCAGCAGTGCCTGGACAGGAAACACCATATATTTT.

The chain is built from TRBV2 and TRBJ2-3; tentatively, D is TRBD1 (5 bases). V lost 3 bases, J lost 2 bases, and 12 bases lay in between. The V gene's germline CDR1 is SNHLY and CDR2 FYNNEI. This CDR3 spans 15 amino acids. The CDR3 here is CASSEGRIDTDTQYF. CDR3 nucleotides: TGTGCCAGCAGTGAGGGGCGGATCGACACAGATACGCAGTATTTT. The full variable domain, in which reference TRBV2 and TRBJ2-3 provide the parts outside the CDR3, is EPEVTQTPSHQVTQMGQEVILRCVPISNHLYFYWYRQILGQKVEFLVSFYNNEISEKSEIFDDQFSVERPDGSNFTLKIRSTKLEDSAMYFCASSEGRIDTDTQYFGPGTRLTVL.

The CDR3 coding sequence is TGTGCCAGTAGTATGACTACCACCGGGGAGCTGTTTTTT. Its protein is CASSMTTTGELFF. The chain uses TRBV19 and TRBJ2-2, with D maybe TRBD2 (5 bases). The CDR3 consists of 13 residues. Germline V gene lookup returns CDR1 LNHDA and CDR2 SQIVND (reference sequence). Trimming took 3 bases from V and 4 from J, leaving 6 bases between them.

The chain has TRBV5-4 and TRBJ2-5; 7 bases agree with TRBD1. The germline V gene has CDR1 SGHNT and CDR2 YYREEE (reference sequence). The CDR3 covers 13 residues. The V and J ends lost 4 bases and 3 bases, in that order; junction bases with no gene match: 3. DNA of the CDR3: TGTGCCAGCAGCACCGACAGGGAAGAGACCCAGTACTTC. The encoded protein is CASSTDREETQYF.

The chain couples TRBV5-1 to TRBJ1-1; D uncertain. The V end lost 4 bases, the J end lost 1 base, and 11 bases lay between the germline ends. There are 14 residues in the CDR3. In germline, CDR1 is SGHRS, CDR2 YFSETQ. The DNA of the CDR3 is TGCGCCAGCAGCCCTCAGGATGCGAACACTGAAGCTTTCTTT. It is translated as CASSPQDANTEAFF.

Here the CDR3 reads CASSQDRNSYNEQFF. In DNA form, the CDR3 reads TGCGCCAGCAGCCAAGATCGGAACAGCTACAATGAGCAGTTCTTC. The V call is TRBV4-3, the J call TRBJ2-1; D is ambiguous. Germline V gives CDR1 LGHNA, CDR2 YSLEER. This CDR3 has 15 amino acids. Trimming removed 0 bases at V and 3 bases at J, with 9 bases between.

The rearrangement links TRBV29-1 to TRBJ2-3; D unresolved. The CDR3 consists of 11 residues. The germline V and J ends were trimmed by 3 bases and 5 bases, with 6 bases remaining between them. CDR1 is SQVTM and CDR2 is ANQGSEA in the germline V gene. CDR3 coding DNA: TGCAGCGTTGACATCCAAGATACGCAGTATTTT. This codes for CSVDIQDTQYF.

The J gene is TRBJ2-5, the V gene TRBV5-1; 9 bases line up with TRBD1. The V segment lost 4 bases and the J segment 4 bases; nucleotides outside the gene matches: 8. The CDR3 runs to 15 residues. CDR1 SGHRS and CDR2 YFSETQ come from the germline V gene. In DNA, the CDR3 is TGCGCCAGCAGCGACCGGGACAGGGAAGGAGAGACCCAGTACTTC. Its translation: CASSDRDREGETQYF.

V and J are TRBV19 and TRBJ2-1; D may be TRBD2 (6 bases). Germline CDR1 is LNHDA and CDR2 is SQIVND (reference sequence). The CDR3 is made up of 17 amino acids. The germline V and J ends were trimmed by 6 bases and 0 bases, with 18 bases remaining between them. Written as DNA, the CDR3 is TGTGCCAGTAGGGGACTCCCCCTTATGAGCTCCTACAATGAGCAGTTCTTC. Translating gives CASRGLPLMSSYNEQFF.